The next 12 T cell receptor beta chains were all read from a single sample in a study of blood T cell repertoires in COVID-19 (dated by TCRdb to about 2020). The library came from the immunoSEQ multiplex PCR assay. TCRdb took over this immuneACCESS table, retaining in-frame rearrangements with V and J assigned. Such tables are incomplete; in checked studies, under half of the missing clones stem from an unresolved V gene, and the remainder is unexplained. In all, the sample holds around 110,000 clones, and just over 85% of those were seen once. The ten top clones hold around 4.7% of the sample. The sample consisted of peripheral blood. Receptors were obtained from a man aged 35 to 55 with acute or convalescent COVID-19.

The J gene is TRBJ1-2, the V gene TRBV15; D is perhaps TRBD1 (5 bases). CDR1 LNHNV and CDR2 YYDKDF come from the germline V gene (reference sequence). The ends were cut back, 0 bases at V and 8 bases at J, with 16 bases in the middle. CDR3 length: 15 amino acids. The CDR3 DNA reads TGTGCCACCAGCAGAGATTGGGGCCAGGGCCGCGGCTACACCTTC. Protein product: CATSRDWGQGRGYTF.

This clone was counted a single time. This chain uses TRBV21-1 with TRBJ2-1; the DNA was not used to check the table's D call, TRBD2. TRBV21-1 is noted as a pseudogene. This CDR3 region has 15 residues. The CDR3 region has the DNA TGTGCCAGCAGCACGAACGGGAGGGGGGTCGATGAGCAGTTCTTC. Translation gives CASSTNGRGVDEQFF.

The V call is TRBV5-6, the J call TRBJ1-2, with D hard to call. The CDR3 runs to 13 residues. Germline values: CDR1 SGHDT, CDR2 YYEEEE. The V end lost 0 bases, the J end lost 3 bases, and 6 bases lay between the germline ends. The CDR3 DNA follows: TGTGCCAGCAGCTTGGGCAGTTACTATGGCTACACCTTC. Its protein is CASSLGSYYGYTF.

V and J are TRBV3-1 (or the pseudogene TRBV3-2) and TRBJ1-3; the D gene is possibly TRBD1 (5 bases). Trimming removed 1 base from V and 0 bases from J, with 10 bases in between. Germline CDR1 reads LGHDT; CDR2 reads YNNKEL (reference sequence). The length of the CDR3 is 16 residues. CDR3 protein: CASSQARGDSGNTIYF. The DNA of the CDR3 is TGTGCCAGCAGCCAAGCCCGGGGGGACTCTGGAAACACCATATATTTT.

This rearrangement joins TRBV20-1 to TRBJ1-2; the D gene is possibly TRBD1 (6 bases). Germline-derived CDR1 and CDR2 are DFQATT and SNEGSKA (reference sequence). Trimming stripped 3 bases from V and 8 bases from J, with 16 bases between. The CDR3 is 13 amino acids. CDR3 amino acids: CSASHMGAEGYTF. CDR3 coding DNA: TGCAGTGCTAGTCATATGGGGGCGGAAGGCTACACCTTC.

The V and J genes are TRBV11-2 and TRBJ2-1; 11 bases are shared with TRBD2. The CDR3 sequence is 19 residues long. Germline values: CDR1 SGHAT, CDR2 FQNNGV. The V and J ends lost 8 bases and 3 bases, in that order; junction bases with no gene match: 18. The CDR3 region has the DNA TGTGCCAGCCGGCTTACAGGGTACTTAGCGGGGGGGTTCTACAATGAGCAGTTCTTC. Amino acid sequence: CASRLTGYLAGGFYNEQFF.

The rearrangement links TRBV7-8 to TRBJ1-4, with 7 bases identical to TRBD1. V dropped 1 base and J dropped 6; count of bases not matched to a gene: 2. The germline gives CDR1 SGHVS, CDR2 FQNEAQ. This CDR3 comprises 14 residues. The CDR3 is CASSLGQGYEKLFF. DNA of the CDR3: TGTGCCAGCAGCTTAGGACAGGGTTATGAAAAACTGTTTTTT.

This clone appeared once. The gene calls are TRBV6-5 and TRBJ1-1, with D perhaps matching TRBD1 (5 bases). The germline V gene has CDR1 MNHEY and CDR2 SVGAGI. This CDR3 has 15 residues. Trimming took 0 bases from V and 0 from J, leaving 8 bases between them. CDR3 coding DNA: TGTGCCAGCAGTTACTCGGGGCATTTGAACACTGAAGCTTTCTTT. Protein sequence: CASSYSGHLNTEAFF.

This rearrangement joins TRBV4-1 to TRBJ1-6; D is undetermined. The V gene lost 0 bases and the J gene lost 0 bases, with 9 bases spanning the gap. Germline CDR1 reads MGHRA; CDR2 reads YSYEKL. The CDR3 runs 17 residues. The CDR3 protein is CASSQDPVSSYNSPLHF. The CDR3 DNA reads TGCGCCAGCAGCCAAGATCCTGTCTCCTCCTATAATTCACCCCTCCACTTT.

The rearrangement uses TRBV5-8 and TRBJ2-7, with 10 bases that match TRBD1. Germline loops: CDR1 SGHTS, CDR2 YDEGEE. The trim removed 0 bases at V and 0 bases at J, leaving 6 bases unmatched. The CDR3 spans 17 residues. The DNA for the CDR3 is TGTGCCAGCAGCTTGGAAGGACAGGGGGTGAGCTCCTACGAGCAGTACTTC. The encoded protein is CASSLEGQGVSSYEQYF.

The chain carries TRBV2 and TRBJ2-1; 9 bases fit TRBD1. Germline loops: CDR1 SNHLY, CDR2 FYNNEI. The CDR3 spans 15 residues. V was clipped by 6 bases and J by 3 bases; unmatched bases: 6. The CDR3 spells CASRGTGGDYNEQFF. Here the CDR3 DNA reads TGTGCCAGCAGAGGAACAGGGGGCGACTACAATGAGCAGTTCTTC.

V usage is TRBV5-6 and J usage is TRBJ2-5; no firm D call. The CDR3 extends over 16 amino acids. The germline V gene has CDR1 SGHDT and CDR2 YYEEEE. V was pared by 4 bases and J by 5 bases, with 21 bases between. Here the CDR3 reads CASSPPSLTREETQYF. The CDR3 DNA reads TGTGCCAGCAGCCCCCCTAGTCTCACCCGAGAGGAGACCCAGTACTTC.